The text below deals with one T cell receptor beta chain. This entry comes from a study of control samples from healthy donors and cancer patients. The repertoire was sequenced with immunoSEQ multiplex PCR; TCRdb's copy has only in-frame clones and lacks some. The sample holds about 190,000 clones, roughly nine tenths seen once. Germline loops: CDR1 MGHRA, CDR2 YSYEKL. The CDR3 has 18 residues. The V gene lost 3 bases and the J gene lost 0 bases, with 20 bases spanning the gap. V is TRBV4-1 and J is TRBJ1-2; D perhaps matches TRBD1 (5 bases). The receptor was derived from a man under 40 in good health. The specimen sequenced was blood. The CDR3 sequence is CASSQAAGRPTANYGYTF. The CDR3 nucleotides read TGCGCCAGCAGCCAGGCTGCAGGGCGACCCACCGCTAACTATGGCTACACCTTC.